This T cell receptor beta chain was observed in a study of beta chain features in type 1 diabetes. Overall study findings and caveats: Insertions at VDJ junctions were less frequent in type 1 diabetes patients. These patients also deleted more nucleotides at the same junctions.

In regard to this clone: Its antigen is undetermined.

Sequencing targeted expressed TCRB transcripts, as all isolated RNA had been reverse transcribed. Only in-frame clones appear in the TCRdb table, and some are missing; sequencing was by immunoSEQ multiplex PCR. Among 680,000 or so clones listed, about 14% were seen once. Germline V gene data show CDR1 as SGHTA and CDR2 as FQGNSA. J gave up 6 bases and V 7 bases, and 18 bases lay outside the gene matches. This CDR3 spans 16 amino acids. The source is a young man in good health. V is TRBV7-2 and J is TRBJ2-7; 7 bases are a match to TRBD2. Specimen: naive CD4+ T cells from blood. CDR3 sequence: CASTPELRAGSAEQYF. DNA for the CDR3: TGTGCCAGCACCCCCGAATTGCGAGCGGGGTCCGCCGAGCAGTACTTC. Complete variable domain (other parts from reference TRBV7-2 and TRBJ2-7): GAGVSQSPSNKVTEKGKDVELRCDPISGHTALYWYRQSLGQGLEFLIYFQGNSAPDKSGLPSDRFSAERTGGSVSTLTIQRTQQEDSAVYLCASTPELRAGSAEQYFGPGTRLTVT.